This TCR beta chain was identified in a study of T cell changes during pregnancy in multiple sclerosis. TCRdb's table, derived via immunoSEQ multiplex PCR, lists solely in-frame clones and lacks some. Among about 28,000 clones, 75% to 90% were seen once, and the ten largest hold roughly 0.6%. V lost 1 base and J lost 5; bases outside the gene matches: 14. Germline V gene lookup returns CDR1 SGHRS and CDR2 YFSETQ. The CDR3 loop spans 18 amino acids. The sample here was CD4+ T cells from peripheral blood mononuclear cells, taken in the first trimester of pregnancy. This TCR came from a female donor in good health, enrolled as a control in a pregnancy study. The chain employs TRBV5-1 and TRBJ2-7; 11 bases line up with TRBD2. In nucleotides, the CDR3 is TGCGCCAGCAGCTTGCGTCTAGCGGGAGGACTAACTAGGGACGAGCAGTACTTC. Encoded protein: CASSLRLAGGLTRDEQYF.